This passage covers 16 T cell receptor delta chains from one sample sequenced in a study of delta chain sequences of gamma delta T cells (TCRdb year 2017). Receptor amplification or capture employed 5' RACE. The reads were generated on an Illumina MiSeq. Identical DNA sequences were merged into single rows after TCRdb reprocessed the public reads with CATT. Within this sample are about 210 delta-chain clones, with 16% of them counted one time only. The top ten clones comprise 65% of the sample. The sequencing sample was made of either unsorted cells or a sorted T cell fraction (not recorded which). The receptors here all came from a human donor in good health.

In its sample, this clone is large. This chain joins TRDV1 and TRDJ2; 7 bases match TRDD3. The CDR3 spans 22 residues. Germline V CDR1 and CDR2: TSWWSYY, QGS. Germline trimming cut 1 base from V and 4 bases from J; bases unmatched to any gene: 24. CDR3 DNA: TGTGCTCTTGGGGAACCCTATTTTTCCGAAGGTAGGGGGATGTCAAGGACAGCACAACTCTTCTTT. Translation: CALGEPYFSEGRGMSRTAQLFF.

With regard to this clone: A read error is possible here, since a much larger clone lies one base away. The chain joins TRDV2 to TRDJ1; D may be TRDD2 (6 bases). The V end was cut by 3 bases, the J end by 1 base, with 11 bases between. CDR3 length: 14 amino acids. CDR1 and CDR2 from the germline V gene are GEAIGNYY and EKD. The CDR3 region has the DNA TGTGCCTGTGACCCCTTCCGCCCCACCGATAAACTCATCTTT. Translating gives CACDPFRPTDKLIF.

This chain joins TRDV2 and TRDJ3; 7 bases align to TRDD3. With 0 bases clipped from V and 0 bases from J, the junction kept 16 bases outside the gene matches. CDR1 is GEAIGNYY, CDR2 EKD, per germline. The CDR3 spans 22 residues. CDR3 protein: CACDTMGVLGKRSSWDTRQMFF. The DNA of the CDR3 is TGTGCCTGTGACACCATGGGAGTACTGGGGAAACGGAGCTCCTGGGACACCCGACAGATGTTTTTC.

In this sample, this clone is medium-sized. The chain carries TRDV2 and TRDJ1; 8 bases agree with TRDD3. In germline, CDR1 is GEAIGNYY, CDR2 EKD. Trimming took 3 bases from V and 2 from J; bases not matched to a gene: 4. The CDR3 is 14 amino acids. The DNA for the CDR3 is TGTGCCTGTGACCCACTGGGGGCTACCGATAAACTCATCTTT. Protein: CACDPLGATDKLIF.

This clone has more than one count but fewer than ten. A far more abundant clone sits one base away, making this likely a read error. Different DNA sequences within this sample yield the same CDR3. The chain carries TRDV1 and TRDJ1; the match to TRDD2 covers 7 bases. Germline loops: CDR1 TSWWSYY, CDR2 QGS. The CDR3 spans 19 residues. V gave up 3 bases and J gave up 3 bases; unmatched junction bases: 19. CDR3 loop: CALGEARFLRFGEADKLIF. CDR3 in DNA: TGTGCTCTTGGGGAGGCTCGGTTCCTACGTTTTGGGGAGGCCGATAAACTCATCTTT.

A word on this clone: A much more abundant neighbour one base away suggests this may be a read error. Other DNA sequences within the sample encode an identical CDR3. The chain joins TRDV2 to TRDJ1; D is uncertain. The germline V gene encodes CDR1 GEAIGNYY and CDR2 EKD. The CDR3 is 15 amino acids. For the CDR3, the DNA is TGCGCCTGTGACTCCCTTTTGAGTTCCACCGATAAACTCATCTTT. This gives the protein CACDSLLSSTDKLIF.

This clone was detected only a few times. The mismatch at residue 6 between this DNA's translation and the TCRdb protein of a much larger clone likely reflects a read error; the protein shown is translated from the DNA. The chain couples TRDV1 to TRDJ1; maybe TRDD2 (6 bases). Germline V gives CDR1 TSWWSYY, CDR2 QGS. The CDR3 runs to 17 residues. Trimming took off 3 bases at V and 2 bases at J, with 19 bases between the two ends. For the CDR3, the DNA is TGTGCTCTTGGGGAGACCCCTTCCCTACCACTGACCGATAAACTCATCTTT. Translated: CALGETPSLPLTDKLIF.

About this clone itself: A single base is all that separates this from a far larger clone, so a read error is likely. The chain links TRDV2 to TRDJ1, with D possibly TRDD1 on 5 matching bases. Trimming left V 0 bases short and J 0 bases short, with 31 bases between. Germline V gene sequence: CDR1 GEAIGNYY, CDR2 EKD. The CDR3 runs 22 residues. CDR3 DNA sequence: TGTGCCTGTGACACCGTAATAGGGTCCTCCCCCGGGAAGGTCTCTTACACCGATAAACTCATCTTT. Translated, it gives CACDTVIGSSPGKVSYTDKLIF.

As for this clone: For this DNA, TCRdb reports the protein of a much larger clone, which diverges at residue 12, most likely from a read error; the protein presented here is translated directly from the DNA. The V call is TRDV1, the J call TRDJ1; tentatively, D is TRDD2 (6 bases). This CDR3 spans 17 amino acids. In germline, CDR1 is TSWWSYY, CDR2 QGS. Trimming took off 3 bases at V and 4 bases at J, with 21 bases between the two ends. CDR3: CALGENPSLPLNDKLIF. CDR3 bases: TGTGCTCTTGGGGAGAACCCTTCCCTACCACTGAACGATAAACTCATCTTT.

This clone was detected only a few times. This chain uses TRDV1 with TRDJ1; 7 positions agree with TRDD3. Unmatched junction bases numbered 24, after V lost 4 bases and J lost 7 bases. CDR1 is TSWWSYY and CDR2 is QGS in the germline V gene. The CDR3 is 19 residues long. CDR3: CALGGSPLRYPGYMSKLIF. The CDR3 DNA sequence: TGTGCTCTTGGGGGCTCTCCACTTCGATACCCGGGATACATGAGTAAACTCATCTTT.

This clone was recorded once. The V gene remains uncalled, whereas the J gene is TRDJ2. The CDR3 length is 11 residues. For the CDR3, the DNA is TGTGCTAGTGCTTTGACAGCACAACTCTTCTTT. Its protein is CASALTAQLFF.

This clone was recorded a few times. CDR3 sequence (DNA): TGTGCTCTTGGGGTAGCCTGTGACACTGTACTGGGGGATACTGTCTACACCGATAAACTCATCTTT. It codes for CALGVACDTVLGDTVYTDKLIF. V and J are TRDV1 and TRDJ1, with 12 nucleotides matching TRDD3. The CDR3 has 22 amino acids. The germline V gene encodes CDR1 TSWWSYY and CDR2 QGS. V was clipped by 4 bases and J by 0 bases; unmatched bases: 21.

Within the sample, this clone is large. Additional DNA sequences in this sample encode the identical CDR3. The gene calls are TRDV1 and TRDJ1; TRDD2 matches at 9 bases. Germline values: CDR1 TSWWSYY, CDR2 QGS. Germline trimming cut 1 base from V and 0 bases from J; bases unmatched to any gene: 27. There are 24 residues in the CDR3. The CDR3 is CALGEPEGLPTLHRRPRYTDKLIF. CDR3 nucleotides: TGTGCTCTTGGGGAACCTGAAGGCCTTCCTACGCTACACCGTCGACCCAGATACACCGATAAACTCATCTTT.

This clone is medium-sized within its sample. This chain uses TRDV1 with TRDJ1, with TRDD3 matching over 11 bases. The V gene end was trimmed by 2 bases and the J gene end by 3 bases; junction bases not matched to a gene: 41. The length of the CDR3 is 28 residues. In germline, CDR1 is TSWWSYY, CDR2 QGS. CDR3 nucleotides: TGTGCTCTTGGGGAAATTCCCCCTTCTACTCCTTACTGGGGGATAGGATTTTCGGGACCACTAATTGCCGATAAACTCATCTTT. Translating gives CALGEIPPSTPYWGIGFSGPLIADKLIF.

This clone was detected only a few times. This DNA translates differently at residue 16 from the TCRdb protein, which is that of a much larger clone; a read error is likely, and the protein shown is the DNA's own translation. V is TRDV2 and J is TRDJ1, with 11 bases identical to TRDD3. The CDR3 is made up of 17 amino acids. From germline, CDR1 is GEAIGNYY and CDR2 EKD. CDR3 loop: CACDTLGDTMKTDKLTF. DNA of the CDR3: TGTGCCTGTGACACCCTGGGGGATACTATGAAAACCGATAAACTCACCTTT.

The J gene is TRDJ2, while no V gene call was made; no check of the table's D call, TRDD3, against the DNA was made. The CDR3 runs to 33 residues. CDR3 sequence reads: CASLLGETDREQIGSKVFRNDACGSALTAQLFF. CDR3 coding DNA: TGCGCTAGCCTCTTGGGGGAGACTGACAGGGAGCAAATAGGTAGCAAGGTTTTTCGTAATGATGCCTGTGGTAGTGCTTTGACAGCACAACTCTTCTTT.